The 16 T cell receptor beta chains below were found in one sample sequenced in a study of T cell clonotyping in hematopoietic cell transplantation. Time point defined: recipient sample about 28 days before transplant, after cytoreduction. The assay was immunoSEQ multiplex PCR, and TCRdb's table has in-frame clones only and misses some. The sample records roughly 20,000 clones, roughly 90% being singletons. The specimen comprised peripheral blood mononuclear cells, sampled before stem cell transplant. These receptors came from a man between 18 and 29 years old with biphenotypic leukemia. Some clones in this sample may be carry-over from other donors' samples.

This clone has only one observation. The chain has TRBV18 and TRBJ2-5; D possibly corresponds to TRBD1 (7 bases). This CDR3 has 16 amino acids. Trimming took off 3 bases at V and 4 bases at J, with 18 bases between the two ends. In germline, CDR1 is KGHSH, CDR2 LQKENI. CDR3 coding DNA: TGTGCCAGCTCACCGTCCGGAGGGCCAGGGGGAGAGACCCAGTACTTC. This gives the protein CASSPSGGPGGETQYF.

The DNA for the CDR3 is TGCGCCAGCAGCTTGCCGACAGGGGGCAAGTACAATGAGCAGTTCTTC. As protein: CASSLPTGGKYNEQFF. The genes are TRBV5-1 and TRBJ2-1, with TRBD1 matching over 10 bases. CDR3 length: 16 amino acids. The V gene's germline CDR1 is SGHRS and CDR2 YFSETQ. V shed 1 base and J 4 bases; nucleotides not matched to a gene: 5.

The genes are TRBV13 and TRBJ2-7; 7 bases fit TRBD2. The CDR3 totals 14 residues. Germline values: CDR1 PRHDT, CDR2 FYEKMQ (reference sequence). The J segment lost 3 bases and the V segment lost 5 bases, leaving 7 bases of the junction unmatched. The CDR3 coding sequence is TGTGCCAGCAGCCCCGGGGGGTTACGCTACGAGCAGTACTTC. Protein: CASSPGGLRYEQYF. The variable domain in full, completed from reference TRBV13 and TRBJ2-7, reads AAGVIQSPRHLIKEKRETATLKCYPIPRHDTVYWYQQGPGQDPQFLISFYEKMQSDKGSIPDRFSAQQFSDYHSELNMSSLELGDSALYFCASSPGGLRYEQYFGPGTRLTVT.

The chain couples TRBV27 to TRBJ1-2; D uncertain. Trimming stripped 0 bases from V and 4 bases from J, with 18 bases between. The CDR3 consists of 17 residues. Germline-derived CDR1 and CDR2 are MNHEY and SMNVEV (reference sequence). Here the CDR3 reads CASSLSSPTGSSYGYTF. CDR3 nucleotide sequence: TGTGCCAGCAGTTTATCGTCCCCCACCGGCTCGAGCTATGGCTACACCTTC.

The CDR3 nucleotides are TGCAGCGTTGGACTAGCGGGAGACGAGCAGTACTTC. Protein: CSVGLAGDEQYF. The chain joins TRBV29-1 to TRBJ2-7, with 12 bases fitting TRBD2. From germline, CDR1 is SQVTM and CDR2 ANQGSEA. The CDR3 sequence is 12 residues long. V gave up 4 bases and J gave up 5 bases; unmatched junction bases: 0.

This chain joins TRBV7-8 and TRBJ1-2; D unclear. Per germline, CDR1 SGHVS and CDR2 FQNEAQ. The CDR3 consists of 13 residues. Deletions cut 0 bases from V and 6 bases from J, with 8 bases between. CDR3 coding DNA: TGTGCCAGCAGCTTAGCCGGGGATCATGGCTACACCTTC. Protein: CASSLAGDHGYTF.

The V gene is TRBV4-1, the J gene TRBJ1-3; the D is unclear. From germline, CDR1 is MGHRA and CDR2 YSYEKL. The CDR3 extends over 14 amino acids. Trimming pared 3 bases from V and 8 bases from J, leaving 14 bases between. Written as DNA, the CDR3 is TGCGCCAGCAGCCATCTAACATCAGAGGACACCATATATTTT. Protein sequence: CASSHLTSEDTIYF.

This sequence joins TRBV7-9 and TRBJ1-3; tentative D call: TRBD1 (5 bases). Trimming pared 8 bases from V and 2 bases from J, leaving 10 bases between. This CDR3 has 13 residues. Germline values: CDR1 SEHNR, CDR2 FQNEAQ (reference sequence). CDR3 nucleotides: TGTGCCAGCCCCGCGGGGCCTGGAAACACCATATATTTT. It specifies CASPAGPGNTIYF.

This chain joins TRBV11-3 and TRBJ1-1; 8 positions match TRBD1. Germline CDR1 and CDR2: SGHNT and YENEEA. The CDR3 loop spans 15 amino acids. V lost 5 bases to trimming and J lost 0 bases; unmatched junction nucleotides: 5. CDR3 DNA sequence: TGTGCCAGCAGCAAAGGGACAGGCCTGAACACTGAAGCTTTCTTT. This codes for CASSKGTGLNTEAFF.

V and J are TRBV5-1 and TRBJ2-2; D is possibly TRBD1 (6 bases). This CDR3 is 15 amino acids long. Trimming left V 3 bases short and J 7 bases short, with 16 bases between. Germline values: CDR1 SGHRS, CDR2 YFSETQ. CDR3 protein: CASSSDSFSVGELFF. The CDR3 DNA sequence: TGCGCCAGCAGCTCGGACAGTTTCTCGGTCGGGGAGCTGTTTTTT.

The CDR3 spells CASSSPRLAGIRGELFF. The CDR3, as DNA: TGTGCCAGCAGCTCGCCCAGACTAGCGGGAATTAGGGGGGAGCTGTTTTTT. V gene TRBV5-6 combines with J gene TRBJ2-2, with 11 nucleotides matching TRBD2. Germline V gene lookup returns CDR1 SGHDT and CDR2 YYEEEE. The CDR3 consists of 17 residues. V gave up 3 bases and J gave up 8 bases; unmatched junction bases: 12. Using reference TRBV5-6 and TRBJ2-2 for the parts outside the CDR3, the full variable domain is DAGVTQSPTHLIKTRGQQVTLRCSPKSGHDTVSWYQQALGQGPQFIFQYYEEEERQRGNFPDRFSGHQFPNYSSELNVNALLLGDSALYLCASSSPRLAGIRGELFFGEGSRLTVL.

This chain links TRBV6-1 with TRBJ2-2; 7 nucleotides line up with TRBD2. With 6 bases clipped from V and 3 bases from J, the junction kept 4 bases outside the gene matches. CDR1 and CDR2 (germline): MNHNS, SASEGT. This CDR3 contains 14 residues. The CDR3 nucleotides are TGTGCCAGCAGCGGGAGGACGTACACCGGGGAGCTGTTTTTT. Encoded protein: CASSGRTYTGELFF.

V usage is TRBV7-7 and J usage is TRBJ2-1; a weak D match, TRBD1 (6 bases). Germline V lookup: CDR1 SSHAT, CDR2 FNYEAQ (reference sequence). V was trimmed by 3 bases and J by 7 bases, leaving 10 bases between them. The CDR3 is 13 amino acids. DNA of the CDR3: TGTGCCAGCAGCTTGGGGGCTGGGAATGAGCAGTTCTTC. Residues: CASSLGAGNEQFF. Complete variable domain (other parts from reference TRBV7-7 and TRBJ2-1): GAGVSQSPRYKVTKRGQDVTLRCDPISSHATLYWYQQALGQGPEFLTYFNYEAQPDKSGLPSDRFSAERPEGSISTLTIQRTEQRDSAMYRCASSLGAGNEQFFGPGTRLTVL.

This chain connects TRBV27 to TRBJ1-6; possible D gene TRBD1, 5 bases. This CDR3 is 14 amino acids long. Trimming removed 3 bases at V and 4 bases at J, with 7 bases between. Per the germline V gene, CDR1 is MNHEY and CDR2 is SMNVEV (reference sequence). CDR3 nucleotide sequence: TGTGCCAGCAGTTTGTCAGGGTATAATTCACCCCTCCACTTT. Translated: CASSLSGYNSPLHF.

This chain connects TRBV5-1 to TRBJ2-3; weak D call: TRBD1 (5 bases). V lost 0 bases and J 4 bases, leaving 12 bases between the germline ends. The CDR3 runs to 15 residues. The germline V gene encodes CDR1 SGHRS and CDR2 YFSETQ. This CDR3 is CASSLDGKGADTQYF. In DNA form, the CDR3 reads TGCGCCAGCAGCTTGGACGGCAAAGGGGCAGATACGCAGTATTTT. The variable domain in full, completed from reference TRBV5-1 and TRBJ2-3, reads KAGVTQTPRYLIKTRGQQVTLSCSPISGHRSVSWYQQTPGQGLQFLFEYFSETQRNKGNFPGRFSGRQFSNSRSEMNVSTLELGDSALYLCASSLDGKGADTQYFGPGTRLTVL.

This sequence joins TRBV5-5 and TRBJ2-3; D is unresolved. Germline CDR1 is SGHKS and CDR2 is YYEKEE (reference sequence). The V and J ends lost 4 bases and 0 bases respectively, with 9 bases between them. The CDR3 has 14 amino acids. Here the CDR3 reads CASSPGRSTDTQYF. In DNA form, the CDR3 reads TGTGCCAGCAGCCCTGGGCGGAGCACAGATACGCAGTATTTT.